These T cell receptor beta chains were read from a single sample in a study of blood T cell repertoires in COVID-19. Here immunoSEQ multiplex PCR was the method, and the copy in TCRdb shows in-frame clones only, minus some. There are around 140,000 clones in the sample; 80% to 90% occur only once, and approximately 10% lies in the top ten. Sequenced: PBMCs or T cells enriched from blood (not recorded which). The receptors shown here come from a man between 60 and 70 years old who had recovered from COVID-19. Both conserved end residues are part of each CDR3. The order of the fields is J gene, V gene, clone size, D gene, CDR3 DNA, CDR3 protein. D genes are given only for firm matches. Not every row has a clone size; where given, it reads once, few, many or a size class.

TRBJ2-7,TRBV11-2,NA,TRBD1,TGTGCCAGCAGGAGGGGACAGTCCGCCTACGAGCAGTACTTC,CASRRGQSAYEQYF
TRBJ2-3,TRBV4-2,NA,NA,TGTGCCAGCAGTTCTCCGTCCACAGATACGCAGTATTTT,CASSSPSTDTQYF
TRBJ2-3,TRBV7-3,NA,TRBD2,TGTGCCAGCAGCCCACTAGCGGGAGGGATGACAGATACGCAGTATTTT,CASSPLAGGMTDTQYF
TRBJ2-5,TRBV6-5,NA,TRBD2,TGTGCCAGCAGTTACTCGGGGACTAGCGGCTTGGAGACCCAGTACTTC,CASSYSGTSGLETQYF
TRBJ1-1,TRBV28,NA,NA,TGTGCCAGCAGTTTATACCTGATACCGGGCACTGAAGCTTTCTTT,CASSLYLIPGTEAFF
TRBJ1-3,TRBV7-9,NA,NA,TGTGCCGCAGAGGGTCTGGCTGGAAACACCATATATTTT,CAAEGLAGNTIYF
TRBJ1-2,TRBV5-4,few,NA,TGTGCCAGCAAGGAGTATAGGTCGACGTATGGCTACACCTTC,CASKEYRSTYGYTF
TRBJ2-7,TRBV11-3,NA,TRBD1,TGTGCCAGCAGCTTAGATTGGGACAGTAGATACGAGCAGTACTTC,CASSLDWDSRYEQYF
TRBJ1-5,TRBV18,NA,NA,TGTGCCAGCTCTCCCCAGGGGAGCGATCAGCCCCAGCATTTT,CASSPQGSDQPQHF
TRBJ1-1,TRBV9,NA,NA,TGTGCCAGCAGCCTCCGTAAAGGCGGGGGCTTGAACACTGAAGCTTTCTTT,CASSLRKGGGLNTEAFF
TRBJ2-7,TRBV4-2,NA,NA,TGTGCCAGCAGCCAAACCTCTAGGGGTGTCGGCTACGAGCAGTACTTC,CASSQTSRGVGYEQYF
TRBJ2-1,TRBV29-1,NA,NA,TGCAGCGTTGAAACACCGGGGAGCCCCTACAATGAGCAGTTCTTC,CSVETPGSPYNEQFF
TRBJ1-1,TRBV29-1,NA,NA,TGCAGCGTTCCTTTTCCTGAAGCTTTCTTT,CSVPFPEAFF
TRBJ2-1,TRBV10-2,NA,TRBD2,TGCGCCAGCAGGCTTGGGACTAGCGGGCGGGATGAGCAGTTCTTC,CASRLGTSGRDEQFF
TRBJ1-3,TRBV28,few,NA,TGTGCCAGCAGTCCCTTCAGGGCAGGCTCTGGAAACACCATATATTTT,CASSPFRAGSGNTIYF
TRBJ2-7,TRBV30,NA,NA,TGTGCCTGGAGTCCCCCTTTTCCCGCGTACGAGCAGTACTTC,CAWSPPFPAYEQYF
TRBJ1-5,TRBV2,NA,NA,TGTGCCAGCAGTGAAAAGGGGCTGGGCAATCAGCCCCAGCATTTT,CASSEKGLGNQPQHF
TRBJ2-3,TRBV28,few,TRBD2,TGTGCCAGCAGTGCACCCGGGACTAGCGGCACAGATACGCAGTATTTT,CASSAPGTSGTDTQYF
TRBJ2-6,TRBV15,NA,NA,TGTGCCACCGAGTGGGCCAACGTCCTGACTTTC,CATEWANVLTF
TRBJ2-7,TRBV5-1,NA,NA,TGCGCCAGCAGCTCCCATCCGGGGTACGAGCAGTACTTC,CASSSHPGYEQYF
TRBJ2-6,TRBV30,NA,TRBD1,TGTGCCCTTGGCGGGCAGGGGGCTCTATCTGGGGCCAACGTCCTGACTTTC,CALGGQGALSGANVLTF
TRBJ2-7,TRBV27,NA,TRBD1,TGTGCCAGCAGTTCCCCCACGAAAACAGGGGACTACGAGCAGTACTTC,CASSSPTKTGDYEQYF
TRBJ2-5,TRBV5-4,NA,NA,TGTGCCAGCAGCTTGTCAGGGGTGAAAGAGACCCAGTACTTC,CASSLSGVKETQYF
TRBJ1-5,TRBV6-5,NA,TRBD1,TGTGCCAGCAGCGCACTACAGGGGATCGGTCAGCCCCAGCATTTT,CASSALQGIGQPQHF
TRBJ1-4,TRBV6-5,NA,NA,TGTGCCAGCAGTTATGGGCAGGAACTGTTTTTT,CASSYGQELFF
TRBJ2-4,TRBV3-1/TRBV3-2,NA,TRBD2,TGTGCCAGCAGCAAAGCGGGAGTCCCCCTAGCCAAAAACATTCAGTACTTC,CASSKAGVPLAKNIQYF
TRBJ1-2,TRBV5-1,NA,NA,TGCGCCAGCGCGCCATCCTCAGGGGCTAACTATGGCTACACCTTC,CASAPSSGANYGYTF
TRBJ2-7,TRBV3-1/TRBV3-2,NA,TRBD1,TGTGCCAGCAGCCGAGGTACAGGGGGCTCCTACGAGCAGTACTTC,CASSRGTGGSYEQYF
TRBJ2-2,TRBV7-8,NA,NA,TGTGCCAGCAGCTTAGCGGTGCGCGGGGAGCTGTTTTTT,CASSLAVRGELFF
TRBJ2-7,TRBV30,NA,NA,TGTGCCTGGAGGGTAAGGAGGTCCTACGAGCAGTACTTC,CAWRVRRSYEQYF
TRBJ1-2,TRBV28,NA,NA,TGTGCCAGCAGTTTAGAAGGGGCCTATGGCTACACCTTC,CASSLEGAYGYTF
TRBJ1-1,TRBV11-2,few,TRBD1,TGTGCCAGCAGGAACACAGGGGGTGGTACTGAAGCTTTCTTT,CASRNTGGGTEAFF
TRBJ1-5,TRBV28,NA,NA,TGTGCCAGCAGTTTAGACTGGAATCAGCCCCAGCATTTT,CASSLDWNQPQHF
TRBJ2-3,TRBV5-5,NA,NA,TGTGCCAGCAGCGCCGGCGACAGTGGGGCGGATACGCAGTATTTT,CASSAGDSGADTQYF
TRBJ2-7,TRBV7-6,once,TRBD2,TGTGCCAGCAGCCCACTAGCGGGAGGATCCTACGAGCAGTACTTC,CASSPLAGGSYEQYF
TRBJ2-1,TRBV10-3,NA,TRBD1,TGTGCCATCAAAGAACCGGGACAGGGGGCGTTAAATGAGCAGTTCTTC,CAIKEPGQGALNEQFF
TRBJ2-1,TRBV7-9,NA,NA,TGTGCCAGCAGCCTCGGAGCTACACGGAATGAGCAGTTCTTC,CASSLGATRNEQFF
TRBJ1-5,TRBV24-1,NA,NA,TGTGCCACCAGTGATTTGGGGGAGAGCCAGCCCCAGCATTTT,CATSDLGESQPQHF
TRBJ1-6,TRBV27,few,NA,TGTGCCAGCAGTAGTCGGGGATCGGTTTCACCCCTCCACTTT,CASSSRGSVSPLHF
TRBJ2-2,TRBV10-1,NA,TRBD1,TGCGCCAGCAGTGGGGACAGGGAGAACACCGGGGAGCTGTTTTTT,CASSGDRENTGELFF
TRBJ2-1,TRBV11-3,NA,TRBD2,TGTGCCAGCAGTCGCGGCGGGAGCTCCTACAATGAGCAGTTCTTC,CASSRGGSSYNEQFF
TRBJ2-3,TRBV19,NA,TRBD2,TGTGCCACTACACTAGCGGGGGGCTTCACAGATACGCAGTATTTT,CATTLAGGFTDTQYF
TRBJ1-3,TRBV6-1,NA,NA,TGTGCCAGCAGTGAATTTATTGGGGGGAGCTCTGGAAACACCATATATTTT,CASSEFIGGSSGNTIYF
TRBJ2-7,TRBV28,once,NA,TGTGCCAGCAGTCTTACTCGGTACGAGCAGTACTTC,CASSLTRYEQYF
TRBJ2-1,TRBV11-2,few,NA,TGTGCCAGCAGCTTGGGGCTGGTAGGCCACAATGAGCAGTTCTTC,CASSLGLVGHNEQFF
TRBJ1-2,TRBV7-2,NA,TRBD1,TGTGCCAGCAGCTTTATAAGGGGGCCCTATGGCTACACCTTC,CASSFIRGPYGYTF
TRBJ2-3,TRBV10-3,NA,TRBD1,TGTGCCATCAGTGACCCCGGACAGGGGCGCGGAGATACGCAGTATTTT,CAISDPGQGRGDTQYF
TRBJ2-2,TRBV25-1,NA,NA,TGTGCCACTGTGGGCTCAACCCACACCGGGGAGCTGTTTTTT,CATVGSTHTGELFF
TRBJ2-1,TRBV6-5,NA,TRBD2,TGTGCCAGCGTGCTAGCGGGCCTGTGGGGGAGTGAGCAGTTCTTC,CASVLAGLWGSEQFF
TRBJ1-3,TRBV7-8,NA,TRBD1,TGTGCCAGCAGTCCACGACAGGGAGGAAGGAACACCATATATTTT,CASSPRQGGRNTIYF
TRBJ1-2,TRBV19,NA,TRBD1,TGTGCCAGTAGTACTGGGACAGGGGTAACCAGCTACACCTTC,CASSTGTGVTSYTF
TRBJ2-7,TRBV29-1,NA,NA,TGCAGCGTTGGGCAGGGGCACTACGAGCAGTACTTC,CSVGQGHYEQYF
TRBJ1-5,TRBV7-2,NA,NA,TGTGCCAGCAGCTTAATAGATAATCAGCCCCAGCATTTT,CASSLIDNQPQHF
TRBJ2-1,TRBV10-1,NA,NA,TGCGCCAGCAGTTATTATAGCTCCTACAATGAGCAGTTCTTC,CASSYYSSYNEQFF
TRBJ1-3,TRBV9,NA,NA,TGTGCCAGCAGCGGTGGCGAGGTATCTGGAAACACCATATATTTT,CASSGGEVSGNTIYF